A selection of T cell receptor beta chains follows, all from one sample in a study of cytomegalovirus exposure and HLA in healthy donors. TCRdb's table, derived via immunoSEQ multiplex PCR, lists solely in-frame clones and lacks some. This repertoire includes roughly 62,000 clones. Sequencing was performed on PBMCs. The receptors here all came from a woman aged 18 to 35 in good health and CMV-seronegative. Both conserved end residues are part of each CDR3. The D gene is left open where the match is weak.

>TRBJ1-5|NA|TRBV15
CATSRDPRPSYGPQHF
TGTGCCACCAGCAGAGATCCGAGGCCGTCCTATGGGCCCCAGCATTTT
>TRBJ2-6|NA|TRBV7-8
CASSLGGGESSGANVLTF
TGTGCCAGCAGCTTAGGGGGCGGGGAGAGCTCTGGGGCCAACGTCCTGACTTTC
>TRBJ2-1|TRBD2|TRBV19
CASRESGGPYNEQFF
TGTGCCAGTAGGGAGAGCGGGGGACCCTACAATGAGCAGTTCTTC
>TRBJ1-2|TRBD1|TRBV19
CASRHSGQVNYGYTF
TGTGCCAGTAGGCATTCGGGACAGGTTAACTATGGCTACACCTTC
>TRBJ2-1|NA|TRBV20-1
CSGGVNEQFF
TGCAGTGGGGGGGTCAATGAGCAGTTCTTC
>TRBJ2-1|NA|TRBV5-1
CASSLESSYNEQFF
TGCGCCAGCAGCTTAGAGAGCTCCTACAATGAGCAGTTCTTC
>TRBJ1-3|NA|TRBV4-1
CASSQENLSSGNTIYF
TGCGCCAGCAGCCAAGAAAACCTGAGCTCTGGAAACACCATATATTTT
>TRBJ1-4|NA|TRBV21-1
CASRFHSATNEKLFF
TGTGCCAGCAGGTTTCACAGTGCAACTAATGAAAAACTGTTTTTT
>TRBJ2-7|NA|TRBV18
CASSPHDGESTEQYF
TGTGCCAGCTCACCACACGATGGGGAGAGTACCGAGCAGTACTTC
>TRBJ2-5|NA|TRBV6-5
CASSYFTLGAGTQYF
TGTGCCAGCAGTTACTTTACTCTGGGGGCTGGGACCCAGTACTTC
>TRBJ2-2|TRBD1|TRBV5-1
CASSKLGQRNTGELFF
TGCGCCAGCAGCAAGTTGGGACAGAGAAACACCGGGGAGCTGTTTTTT
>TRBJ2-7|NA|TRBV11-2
CASSWTQGGTYEQYF
TGTGCCAGCAGCTGGACGCAAGGGGGAACCTACGAGCAGTACTTC
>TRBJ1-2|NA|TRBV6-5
CASSYQPGLNRQGYTF
TGTGCCAGCAGTTACCAGCCGGGACTAAATCGGCAGGGCTACACCTTC
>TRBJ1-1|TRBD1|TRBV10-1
CASSQDRGDTEAFF
TGCGCCAGCAGTCAAGACAGGGGAGATACTGAAGCTTTCTTT
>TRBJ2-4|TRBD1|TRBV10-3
CAIGGTGNIQYF
TGTGCCATCGGAGGGACAGGGAACATTCAGTACTTC
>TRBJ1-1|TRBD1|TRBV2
CASSEGQGITEAFF
TGTGCCAGCAGTGAGGGACAGGGGATCACTGAAGCTTTCTTT
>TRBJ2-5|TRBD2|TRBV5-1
CASSLAGLAGGNQETQYF
TGCGCCAGCAGCTTGGCCGGATTAGCGGGGGGAAACCAAGAGACCCAGTACTTC
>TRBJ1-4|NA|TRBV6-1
CASSVRRQVEKLFF
TGTGCCAGCAGTGTACGAAGGCAGGTTGAAAAACTGTTTTTT
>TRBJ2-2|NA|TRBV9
CASSYFPTGANTGELFF
TGTGCCAGCAGCTACTTCCCGACAGGAGCGAACACCGGGGAGCTGTTTTTT
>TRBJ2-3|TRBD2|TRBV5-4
CASSLWTSGGGQYF
TGTGCCAGCAGCTTGTGGACTAGCGGGGGTGGGCAGTATTTT
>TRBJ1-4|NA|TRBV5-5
CASSLLPLGPTVEKLFF
TGTGCCAGCAGCTTACTCCCCCTGGGCCCTACGGTTGAAAAACTGTTTTTT
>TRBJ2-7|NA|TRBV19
CASSPTGLLSYEQYF
TGTGCCAGTAGCCCCACGGGACTTCTATCCTACGAGCAGTACTTC
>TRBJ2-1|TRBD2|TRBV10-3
CAISYAGGPYNEQFF
TGTGCCATCAGTTATGCGGGGGGACCCTACAATGAGCAGTTCTTC
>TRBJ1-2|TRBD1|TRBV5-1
CASSAGQGVANYGYTF
TGCGCCAGCAGCGCGGGACAGGGAGTAGCTAACTATGGCTACACCTTC
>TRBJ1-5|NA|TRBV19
CASSPGYNQPQHF
TGTGCCAGTAGTCCAGGGTACAATCAGCCCCAGCATTTT
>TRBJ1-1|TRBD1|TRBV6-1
CASRRQGTEAFF
TGTGCCAGCAGGAGACAGGGCACTGAAGCTTTCTTT
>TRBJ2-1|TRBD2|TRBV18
CASSPRTSGTGNEQFF
TGTGCCAGCTCACCTCGGACTAGCGGGACAGGCAATGAGCAGTTCTTC
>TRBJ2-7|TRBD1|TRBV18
CASSPGGTGNYEQYF
TGTGCCAGCTCACCAGGGGGGACAGGGAACTACGAGCAGTACTTC
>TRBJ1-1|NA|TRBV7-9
CASSKDGNEAFF
TGTGCCAGCAGCAAGGACGGGAATGAAGCTTTCTTT
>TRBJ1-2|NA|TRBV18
CASSPVGGRGYTF
TGTGCCAGCTCACCAGTGGGGGGTCGTGGCTACACCTTC
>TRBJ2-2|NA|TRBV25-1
CASNFGGGGELFF
TGTGCCAGCAATTTTGGGGGAGGCGGGGAGCTGTTTTTT
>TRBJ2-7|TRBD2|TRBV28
CASSLPVAGGPYEQYF
TGTGCCAGCAGTTTACCAGTAGCGGGAGGGCCTTACGAGCAGTACTTC
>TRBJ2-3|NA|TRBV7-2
CASSLGHAADTQYF
TGTGCCAGCAGCTTAGGTCATGCGGCAGATACGCAGTATTTT
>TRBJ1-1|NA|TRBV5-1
CASSGALRDTTTGYTEAFF
TGCGCCAGCAGCGGCGCGCTCCGGGACACAACCACCGGGTACACTGAAGCTTTCTTT
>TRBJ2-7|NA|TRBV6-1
CASAPAARALEQYF
TGTGCCAGCGCTCCCGCCGCCAGGGCGCTGGAGCAGTACTTC
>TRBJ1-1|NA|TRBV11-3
CASSSGVHTEAFF
TGTGCCAGCAGCTCGGGGGTTCACACTGAAGCTTTCTTT
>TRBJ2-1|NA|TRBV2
CASSGVDRYNEQFF
TGTGCCAGCAGTGGGGTGGACAGATACAATGAGCAGTTCTTC
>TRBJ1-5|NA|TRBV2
CASTGRGYSNQPQHF
TGTGCCAGCACAGGGCGGGGATATAGCAATCAGCCCCAGCATTTT
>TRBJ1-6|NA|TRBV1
CTSTLQGANSPLHF
TGCACCAGCACCCTACAGGGGGCGAATTCACCCCTCCACTTT
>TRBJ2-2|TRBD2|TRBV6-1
CASRGLADTGELFF
TGTGCCAGCAGGGGACTAGCGGACACCGGGGAGCTGTTTTTT
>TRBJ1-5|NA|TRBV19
CASNYAGSNQPQHF
TGTGCCAGTAACTACGCGGGGAGCAATCAGCCCCAGCATTTT
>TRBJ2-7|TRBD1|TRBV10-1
CASSGVDRGFYEQYF
TGCGCCAGCAGCGGGGTGGACAGGGGGTTCTACGAGCAGTACTTC
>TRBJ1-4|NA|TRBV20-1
CSVEGNEKLFF
TGCAGTGTCGAGGGTAACGAAAAACTGTTTTTT
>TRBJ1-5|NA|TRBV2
CASSEWGASNQPQHF
TGTGCCAGCAGTGAATGGGGAGCAAGCAATCAGCCCCAGCATTTT
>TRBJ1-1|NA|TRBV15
CATSRDVARAFF
TGTGCCACCAGCAGAGATGTCGCCCGGGCTTTCTTT
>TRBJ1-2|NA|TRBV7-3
CASSPSGYGDGYTF
TGTGCCAGCAGCCCGAGTGGGTACGGGGATGGCTACACCTTC
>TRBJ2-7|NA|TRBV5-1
CASSLALNGYEQYF
TGCGCCAGCAGCCTAGCTTTGAACGGCTACGAGCAGTACTTC
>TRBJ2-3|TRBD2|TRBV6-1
CASSESRRGGTDTQYF
TGTGCCAGCAGTGAAAGTAGGCGGGGGGGCACAGATACGCAGTATTTT
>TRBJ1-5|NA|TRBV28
CASSLSGGRQPQHF
TGTGCCAGCAGTCTCTCCGGGGGAAGGCAGCCCCAGCATTTT
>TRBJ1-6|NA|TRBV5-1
CASSLGGGDGALHF
TGCGCCAGCAGCCTGGGGGGAGGAGATGGTGCCCTCCACTTT
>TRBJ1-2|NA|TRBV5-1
CASSLGGRDYGYTF
TGCGCCAGCAGCTTGGGGGGCAGGGACTATGGCTACACCTTC
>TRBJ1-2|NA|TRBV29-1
CSVDAEHGYTF
TGCAGCGTTGATGCGGAGCATGGCTACACCTTC
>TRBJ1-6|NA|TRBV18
CASSMAVSANSPLHF
TGTGCCAGCTCAATGGCCGTAAGTGCTAATTCACCCCTCCACTTT
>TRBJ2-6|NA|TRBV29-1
CSAIVWGSGANVLTF
TGCAGCGCTATAGTTTGGGGCTCGGGGGCCAACGTCCTGACTTTC
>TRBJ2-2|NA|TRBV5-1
CASTISWRDTGELFF
TGCGCCAGCACCATATCTTGGAGAGACACCGGGGAGCTGTTTTTT
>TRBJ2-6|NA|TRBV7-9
CASSLRDTPSSGANVLTF
TGTGCCAGCAGCTTAAGGGACACCCCATCCTCTGGGGCCAACGTCCTGACTTTC
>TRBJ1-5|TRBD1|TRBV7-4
CASSLWRPRWGQRCGNQPQHF
TGTGCCAGCAGCTTATGGCGGCCACGTTGGGGACAGAGGTGTGGAAATCAGCCCCAGCATTTT